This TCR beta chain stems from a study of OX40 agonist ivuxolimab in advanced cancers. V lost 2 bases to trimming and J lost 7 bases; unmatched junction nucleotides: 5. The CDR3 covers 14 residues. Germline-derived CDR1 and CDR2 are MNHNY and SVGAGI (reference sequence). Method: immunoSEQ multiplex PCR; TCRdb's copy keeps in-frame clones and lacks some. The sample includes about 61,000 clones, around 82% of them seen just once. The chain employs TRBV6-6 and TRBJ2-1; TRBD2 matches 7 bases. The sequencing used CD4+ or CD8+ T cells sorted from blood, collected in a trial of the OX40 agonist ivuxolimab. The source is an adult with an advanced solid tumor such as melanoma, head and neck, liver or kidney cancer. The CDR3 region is CASSYGRGGNEQFF. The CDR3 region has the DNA TGTGCCAGCAGTTACGGGAGGGGAGGGAATGAGCAGTTCTTC.